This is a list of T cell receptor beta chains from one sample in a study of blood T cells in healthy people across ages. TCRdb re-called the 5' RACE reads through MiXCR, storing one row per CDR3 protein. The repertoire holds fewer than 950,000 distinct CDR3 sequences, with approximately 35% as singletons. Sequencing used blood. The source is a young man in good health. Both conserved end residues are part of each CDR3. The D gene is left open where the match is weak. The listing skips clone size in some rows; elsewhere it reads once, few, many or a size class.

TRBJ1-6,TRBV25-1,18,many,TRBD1,TGTGCCAGCAGTGAGTGGTTGACAGGGGGTCTTAATAATTCACCCCTCCACTTT,CASSEWLTGGLNNSPLHF
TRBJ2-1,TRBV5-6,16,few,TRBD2,TGTGCCAGCAGGCCACTAGCGGGGGGGCCGGGGAATGAGCAGTTCTTC,CASRPLAGGPGNEQFF
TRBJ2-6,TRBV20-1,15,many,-,TGCAGTGCTAGCCCCCGAGGCTCTGGGGCCAACGTCCTGACTTTC,CSASPRGSGANVLTF
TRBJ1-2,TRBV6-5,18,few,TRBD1,TGTGCCAGCAGTTACTCGAAAGGGACAGATAATGTTAACTATGGCTACACCTTC,CASSYSKGTDNVNYGYTF
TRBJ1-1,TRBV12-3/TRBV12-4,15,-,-,TGTGCCAGCAGACCTAAGGAACCGCTTCCCACTGAAGCTTTCTTT,CASRPKEPLPTEAFF
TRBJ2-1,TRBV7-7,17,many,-,TGTGCTAGCAGCTTAGGGACCGGGCAGTCCTCCTACAATGAGCAGTTCTTC,CASSLGTGQSSYNEQFF
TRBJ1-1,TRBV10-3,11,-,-,TGTGCCATCAGTGAGTCGGGTGAAGCTTTCTTT,CAISESGEAFF
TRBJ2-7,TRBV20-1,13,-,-,TGCAGTGCTAGAGGCAGGGGCTCCTACGAGCAGTACTTC,CSARGRGSYEQYF
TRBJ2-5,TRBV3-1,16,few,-,TGTGCCAGCAGCCTAAGGAACGGGCGGGGCCAAGAGACCCAGTACTTC,CASSLRNGRGQETQYF
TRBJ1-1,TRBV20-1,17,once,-,TGCAGTGCTAGTCATTCCGGCCGTGGACGGCTGAACACTGAAGCTTTCTTT,CSASHSGRGRLNTEAFF
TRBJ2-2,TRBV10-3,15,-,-,TGTGCCATCAGTGGAAAGGGAGGAGGGTCCGGGGAGCTGTTTTTT,CAISGKGGGSGELFF
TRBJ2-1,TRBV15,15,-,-,TGTGCCACCACCACAGACAGCAGCTCCTACAAGGAGCAGTTCTTC,CATTTDSSSYKEQFF
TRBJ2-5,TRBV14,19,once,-,TGTGCCAGCAGCCAAGAGGGGCTCGAAGACAACCGCGGACAAGAGACCCAGTACTTC,CASSQEGLEDNRGQETQYF
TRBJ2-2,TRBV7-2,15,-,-,TGTGCCAGCAGCTTAGGAATTTTGAGCACCGGGGAGCTGTTTTTT,CASSLGILSTGELFF
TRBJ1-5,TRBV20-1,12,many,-,TGCAGTGCTAGGGACGGTAGTCAGCCCCAGCATTTT,CSARDGSQPQHF
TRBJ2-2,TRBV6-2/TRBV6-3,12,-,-,TGTGCCAGCAGTTACGTGGCCGGGGAGCTGTTTTTT,CASSYVAGELFF
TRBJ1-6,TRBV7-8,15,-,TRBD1,TGTGCCAGCAGCTTAGCTCAGGGGGATAATTCACCCCTCCACTTT,CASSLAQGDNSPLHF
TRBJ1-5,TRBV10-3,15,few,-,TGTGCCATCAGTGCCAGAGGGGGTGGGGATCAGCCCCAGCATTTT,CAISARGGGDQPQHF
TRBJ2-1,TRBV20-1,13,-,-,TGCAGTGTCTCCGGGGGCTTGCCCAATGAGCAGTTCTTC,CSVSGGLPNEQFF
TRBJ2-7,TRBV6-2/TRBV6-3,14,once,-,TGTGCCAGCAGTGATCGACAAGGGGACTACGAGCAGTACTTC,CASSDRQGDYEQYF
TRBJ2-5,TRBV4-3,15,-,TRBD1,TGCGCCAGCAGCCAGAGGAGACAGGGGCAAGAGACCCAGTACTTC,CASSQRRQGQETQYF
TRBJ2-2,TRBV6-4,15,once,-,TGTGCCAGCAGTGCAGCAACCTCTCTGACCGGGGAGCTGTTTTTT,CASSAATSLTGELFF
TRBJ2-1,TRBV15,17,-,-,TGTGCCACCAGCAGAGATACGGGAGCGAGTAGGGACAATGAGCAGTTCTTC,CATSRDTGASRDNEQFF